Included here is one TCR beta chain sequence, with context. Its cognate antigen is unknown. In each sample, at least 6.5 million PBMCs were isolated. Total RNA amounts of at least 5.5 micrograms were extracted per sample. The use of a sample-barcoded 5' primer and a J-beta primer mix characterized a second PCR of roughly 7 to 11 cycles. A single record per CDR3 protein comes from TCRdb applying MiXCR to the 5' RACE reads. The table includes 700,000 to 900,000 distinct CDR3 sequences, about 53% detected once. These data belong to a study of blood T cells in healthy people across ages. General study findings and limits: Donor CMV infection status was unknown, possibly confounding age-related changes in expanded clonotypes.

Germline V gene sequence: CDR1 MNHEY, CDR2 SVGAGI. The CDR3 is 17 residues long. Sequenced: blood. The receptor was derived from an elderly man in good health. This sequence joins TRBV6-5 and TRBJ2-1; TRBD2 aligns across 11 bases. The better agreement between TRBJ2-7 and the DNA end casts doubt on the J call. CDR3 residues: CASSYQGTSGPYNEQYF. CDR3 in DNA: TGTGCCAGCAGTTACCAAGGGACTAGCGGACCCTACAATGAGCAGTACTTC.